These 14 T cell receptor beta chains were all obtained from the same sample, sequenced in a study of PD-1 blockade in classical Hodgkin lymphoma (TCRdb year 2020). Libraries were constructed by the immunoSEQ multiplex PCR assay. TCRdb took over this immuneACCESS table, retaining in-frame rearrangements with V and J assigned. Such tables are incomplete; in checked studies, under half of the missing clones stem from an unresolved V gene, and the remainder is unexplained. The sample contains roughly 100,000 clones, just over 90% of them found a single time. The ten largest clones represent 2% of the sample. Interpreted using the paper, the time point label stands for: cycle 4 day 1 (C4D1), after 6 weeks of nivolumab. Every trial patient had relapsed after autologous stem cell transplantation, and cohorts A, B and C differed in prior brentuximab vedotin exposure. This material consisted of peripheral blood mononuclear cells (PBMCs), taken before the fourth cycle of nivolumab. Receptors originate from a human donor with classical Hodgkin lymphoma.

The chain is built from TRBV6-5 and TRBJ2-5; D perhaps matches TRBD1 (5 bases). The germline V and J ends were trimmed by 7 bases and 2 bases, with 14 bases remaining between them. Per germline, CDR1 MNHEY and CDR2 SVGAGI. This CDR3 comprises 14 residues. The CDR3 DNA reads TGTGCCAGCAACAGGATCGGGCTACAAGAGACCCAGTACTTC. Translating it yields CASNRIGLQETQYF.

The chain has TRBV5-6 and TRBJ2-7, with unresolved D. This CDR3 has 15 residues. The V gene's germline CDR1 is SGHDT and CDR2 YYEEEE. V lost 2 bases, J lost 2 bases, and 14 bases lay in between. CDR3 sequence reads: CASSFIGLVTYEQYF. The CDR3 coding sequence is TGTGCCAGCAGCTTTATTGGGTTAGTCACCTACGAGCAGTACTTC.

This chain connects TRBV18 to TRBJ2-7, with unresolved D. The CDR3 covers 13 residues. Germline lookup yields CDR1 KGHSH and CDR2 LQKENI. Deletions cut 4 bases from V and 3 bases from J, with 10 bases between. The CDR3 DNA follows: TGTGCCAGCTCACGACCTATGCTCTACGAGCAGTACTTC. This gives the protein CASSRPMLYEQYF.

CDR3 DNA: TGCGCCAGCAGCTTGGAGGCTAGCGGGAGCAATGAGCAGTTCTTC. Translated: CASSLEASGSNEQFF. The V and J genes are TRBV5-1 and TRBJ2-1; 10 nucleotides match TRBD2. Unmatched junction bases numbered 3, after V lost 0 bases and J lost 6 bases. The CDR3 sequence is 15 residues long. Germline CDR1 SGHRS, CDR2 YFSETQ.

V usage is TRBV5-4 and J usage is TRBJ2-5, with 7 bases lining up with TRBD1. CDR3 size: 12 residues. V dropped 10 bases and J dropped 5; count of bases not matched to a gene: 8. Germline CDR1 SGHNT, CDR2 YYREEE (reference sequence). The chain's CDR3 is CAAGGHIETQYF. The CDR3 bases are TGTGCCGCAGGGGGACATATCGAGACCCAGTACTTC.

This clone was seen a handful of times. V and J are TRBV6-5 and TRBJ1-5, with unresolved D. CDR3 length: 14 residues. Germline values: CDR1 MNHEY, CDR2 SVGAGI. Trimming cost V 4 bases and J 9 bases, with 16 bases left between them. This CDR3 is CASSSLDGAGPQHF. CDR3 sequence (DNA): TGTGCCAGCAGTTCCCTGGACGGCGCAGGGCCCCAGCATTTT.

In this sample, this clone turned up a few times. This chain uses TRBV4-2 with TRBJ2-1; weak D call: TRBD1 (6 bases). V was shortened by 0 bases and J by 12 bases, with 12 bases between the two germline ends. Per germline, CDR1 LGHNA and CDR2 YNFKEQ. The CDR3 covers 13 residues. The CDR3 region has the DNA TGTGCCAGCAGCCAAGAAAGGGGGTTGGGGCAGTTCTTC. Translating gives CASSQERGLGQFF.

The chain combines TRBV6-1 with TRBJ2-7; tentative D call: TRBD2 (6 bases). Germline V CDR1 and CDR2: MNHNS, SASEGT. This CDR3 has 15 amino acids. The V end lost 4 bases, the J end lost 4 bases, and 17 bases lay between the germline ends. The CDR3 DNA reads as TGTGCCAGCAGTGTGCTAACTAGCCGAACTTACGAGCAGTACTTC. Translated: CASSVLTSRTYEQYF.

The chain is built from TRBV19 and TRBJ2-7; 7 nucleotides agree with TRBD1. Germline CDR1 and CDR2: LNHDA and SQIVND (reference sequence). The trim removed 4 bases at V and 1 base at J, leaving 10 bases unmatched. The CDR3 contains 16 residues. The CDR3 sequence is CASSTPGQENSYEQYF. The CDR3 DNA reads TGTGCCAGTAGTACCCCAGGACAGGAAAATTCCTACGAGCAGTACTTC.

This rearrangement joins TRBV9 to TRBJ1-2; 7 bases are shared with TRBD1. Unmatched junction bases numbered 6, after V lost 3 bases and J lost 4 bases. Germline assignment: CDR1 SGDLS and CDR2 YYNGEE. The CDR3 has 14 amino acids. The CDR3 DNA follows: TGTGCCAGCAGCGGTAGGGGACAGAGCTATGGCTACACCTTC. Amino acids: CASSGRGQSYGYTF.

The rearrangement links TRBV6-6 to TRBJ1-3; possibly TRBD1 for D (6 bases). The germline V gene encodes CDR1 MNHNY and CDR2 SVGAGI (reference sequence). The CDR3 extends over 13 amino acids. Trimming cost V 6 bases and J 0 bases, with 6 bases left between them. CDR3 DNA: TGTGCCAGCAGACAGGGCTCTGGAAACACCATATATTTT. Residues: CASRQGSGNTIYF.

V is TRBV7-9 and J is TRBJ1-1; D is ambiguous. V gave up 1 base and J gave up 2 bases, with 5 bases separating them. This CDR3 contains 13 residues. Germline CDR1 reads SEHNR; CDR2 reads FQNEAQ (reference sequence). In nucleotides, the CDR3 is TGTGCCAGCAGCTTAGAGGACAACACTGAAGCTTTCTTT. This codes for CASSLEDNTEAFF.

The V gene is TRBV4-1, the J gene TRBJ1-4, with D uncertain. The CDR3 has 15 residues. Trimming removed 1 base at V and 0 bases at J, with 6 bases between. The germline gives CDR1 MGHRA, CDR2 YSYEKL. This chain's CDR3 is CASSQVLATNEKLFF. The CDR3 DNA reads as TGCGCCAGCAGCCAAGTTCTTGCAACTAATGAAAAACTGTTTTTT.

The count of this clone is one. The chain is built from TRBV9 and TRBJ1-3, with D tentatively TRBD1 (6 bases). V was trimmed by 0 bases and J by 0 bases, leaving 7 bases between them. CDR1 is SGDLS, CDR2 YYNGEE, per germline. The CDR3 spans 15 residues. DNA of the CDR3: TGTGCCAGCAGCGTAGAACAGGGCTCTGGAAACACCATATATTTT. It codes for CASSVEQGSGNTIYF.